This T cell receptor beta chain was found in a study of blood T cell repertoires in COVID-19. Per the authors' pipeline: Estimation of nucleated cell counts was performed using reference gene primer amplification. TCRdb's table, derived via immunoSEQ multiplex PCR, lists solely in-frame clones and lacks some. The DNA was the basis for D and trimming; V, J and clone size are from that table. The table lists over 90,000 clones, 65% to 90% of them singletons. The sequence was obtained from a man older than 75 with acute or convalescent COVID-19. The specimen was peripheral blood.

Written as DNA, the CDR3 is TGTGCCAGCAGTCCCCAGCGGGAGCCCCCCGAGCAGTACTTC. Amino acid sequence: CASSPQREPPEQYF. The chain joins TRBV28 to TRBJ2-7; TRBD2 agrees at 8 bases. From germline, CDR1 is MDHEN and CDR2 SYDVKM. This CDR3 has 14 residues. The J segment lost 6 bases and the V segment lost 5 bases, leaving 9 bases of the junction unmatched.